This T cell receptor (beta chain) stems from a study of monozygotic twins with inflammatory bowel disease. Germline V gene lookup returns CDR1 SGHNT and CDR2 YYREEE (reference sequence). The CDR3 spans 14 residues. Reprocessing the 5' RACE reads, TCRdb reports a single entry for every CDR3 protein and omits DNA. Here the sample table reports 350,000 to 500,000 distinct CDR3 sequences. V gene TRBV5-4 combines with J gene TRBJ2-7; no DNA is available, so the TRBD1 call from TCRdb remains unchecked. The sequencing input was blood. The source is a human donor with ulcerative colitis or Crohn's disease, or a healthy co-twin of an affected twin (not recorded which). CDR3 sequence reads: CASTQRDKPYEQYF. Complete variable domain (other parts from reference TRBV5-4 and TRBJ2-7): ETGVTQSPTHLIKTRGQQVTLRCSSQSGHNTVSWYQQALGQGPQFIFQYYREEENGRGNFPPRFSGLQFPNYSSELNVNALELDDSALYLCASTQRDKPYEQYFGPGTRLTVT.